This TCR beta chain was observed in a study of follicular helper T cells after annual influenza vaccination. Indicated time point: 2014-2015 season, pre-vaccination. The trim removed 5 bases at V and 5 bases at J, leaving 3 bases unmatched. The germline CDR1 and CDR2 sequences are LNHDA and SQIVND (reference sequence). There are 13 residues in the CDR3. The assay was immunoSEQ multiplex PCR, and TCRdb's table has in-frame clones only and misses some. The table includes around 10,000 clones, roughly 80% detected once. This sequence was found in an adult who received the influenza vaccine. The genes are TRBV19 and TRBJ2-5, with 9 positions matching TRBD2. The sequenced sample was CXCR5- memory CD4+ T cells sorted from blood, obtained on the day of influenza vaccination. The CDR3 spells CASSFGLAETQYF. CDR3 coding DNA: TGTGCCAGTAGTTTCGGACTAGCGGAGACCCAGTACTTC. Based on the CDR3 plus reference TRBV19 and TRBJ2-5, the full variable domain is DGGITQSPKYLFRKEGQNVTLSCEQNLNHDAMYWYRQDPGQGLRLIYYSQIVNDFQKGDIAEGYSVSREKKESFPLTVTSAQKNPTAFYLCASSFGLAETQYFGPGTRLLVL.